This T cell receptor beta chain is from a study of T cell responses to AZD1222 COVID-19 vaccine (dated by TCRdb to 2020 to 2022). In the study overall: AZD1222 recipients given second doses at about 4 weeks or at about 12 weeks were pooled, since spike-specific TCR depth and breadth were not found to differ between the two schedules. A total of 230 to 250 trial participants underwent TCR sequencing, of whom 207 had received two doses of AZD1222 and 26 had received two doses of the MenACWY control vaccine. Trial participants were enrolled into age subgroups of 18-55, 56-69 and 70-plus years, which contained around 150, 28 and 57 TCR-sequenced participants, respectively.

Points the paper makes about the study in general: Because no day 14 peak-response samples were available, the repertoires could be characterized only after the peak T cell response. After two AZD1222 doses, both the breadth and the depth of spike-specific TCRs were significantly higher than at day 0 and than in MenACWY recipients. The 56-69-year group was small, and its depth increase did not reach significance, likely because of low power. Reportedly, almost half of the unique spike-specific TCRs recognized epitopes lying outside the regions that are mutated in the B.1.351 and B.1.1.7 variants. Most participants were white British and females outnumbered males, and the authors suggested that clonal diversity may have been underestimated. Conclusions about previously exposed vaccinees were limited because only six or seven AZD1222 recipients were SARS-CoV-2 seropositive at baseline. The vaccine-associated CD4 TCRs covered the entire spike protein, and the dominant responses fell in regions 160-218 and 743-854.

Relative to its sample, this clone is medium-sized (0.01 to 0.1%). The antigen it recognizes is unknown. Qualities for individual bases were not recorded, and no much larger clone is one base off. Here V drops 1 base and J drops 1 base, and the junction holds 2 bases not matched to any gene. Including the terminal cysteine and phenylalanine, the CDR3 comprises 17 residues. Only the CDR3 DNA stays, 51 bases, in frame from base 1. From the germline V gene, CDR1 is MRHNA and CDR2 is SNTAGT. What the time point label conveys for this sample: baseline before first vaccination. Samples from vaccinated people were obtained from the UK trials COV001 and COV002, which included a single-blind randomized controlled phase 2/3 trial of AZD1222 (ChAdOx1 nCoV-19) in healthy adults. For TCRbeta chain sequencing, PBMC samples from trial participants were taken at day 0 and at day 28 after the second dose. The CDR3 regions of human TCRbeta chains were analyzed by immunosequencing. Under the source paper's analysis protocol: Repertoire TCRs were checked for matches against a reference library of SARS-CoV-2-specific TCRs that had been generated using the MIRA antigen-specificity platform. Breadth was defined as the fraction of unique TCRs that were SARS-CoV-2-associated, and depth was defined as the fraction of total T cells that were SARS-CoV-2-associated. Each spike-specific TCR was assigned to its reactive spike region and to a CD4 or CD8 class using the MIRA data. Log10-transformed breadth and depth values were compared by one-way ANOVA with Sidak's multiple comparisons tests. Drawn from immuneACCESS, this table holds only the in-frame rearrangements with V and J called that TCRdb kept. Clones are partly lost; checked studies trace under half to an unresolved V gene and leave the rest unexplained. V and J calls plus clone size are reproduced from that table; the DNA served to infer D and trimming. The sample yields just over 150,000 clones; just over 90% were counted once. 1.5% to 2% of the sample rests with the top ten.

Sequenced material: peripheral blood, taken on day 0 of AZD1222 vaccination. The origin of this receptor is an adult in good health. The sequence joins TRBV6-4 to TRBJ2-2, with 11 bases in between that match TRBD2. The DNA sequence is as follows: TGTGCCAGCAGTGACTGGGGGACTAGCGGGAACACCGGGGAGCTGTTTTTT. Its translation is CASSDWGTSGNTGELFF.